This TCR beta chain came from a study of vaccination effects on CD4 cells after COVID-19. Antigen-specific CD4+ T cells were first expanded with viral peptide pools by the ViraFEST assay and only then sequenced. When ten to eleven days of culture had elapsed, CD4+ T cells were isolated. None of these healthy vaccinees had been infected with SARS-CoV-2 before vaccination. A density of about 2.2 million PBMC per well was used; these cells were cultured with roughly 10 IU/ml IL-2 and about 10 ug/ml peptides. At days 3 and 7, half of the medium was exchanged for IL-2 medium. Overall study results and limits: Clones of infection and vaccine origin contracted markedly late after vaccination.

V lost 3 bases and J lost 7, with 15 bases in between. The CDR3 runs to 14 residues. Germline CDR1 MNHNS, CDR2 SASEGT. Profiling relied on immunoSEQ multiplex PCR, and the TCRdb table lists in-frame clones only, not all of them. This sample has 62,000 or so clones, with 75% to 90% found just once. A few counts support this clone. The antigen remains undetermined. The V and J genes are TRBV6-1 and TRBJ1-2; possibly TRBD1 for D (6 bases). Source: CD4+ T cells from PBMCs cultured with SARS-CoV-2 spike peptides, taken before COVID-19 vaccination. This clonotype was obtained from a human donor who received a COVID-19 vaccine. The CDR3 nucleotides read TGTGCCAGCAGTGATAGGGGGGGCGCCGGTGGCTACACCTTC. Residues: CASSDRGGAGGYTF.